These 15 T cell receptor beta chains came from one sample sequenced in a study of cytomegalovirus exposure and HLA in healthy donors. Primers for the PCR totalled 60 Vbeta and 13 Jbeta. Sequencing was performed with immunoSEQ multiplex PCR; in TCRdb, only in-frame clones are kept and a portion is missing. The top ten clones hold 0.55% to 0.7% of a sample with some 200,000 clones, approximately 84% of them seen once. The specimen was PBMCs. The receptor source for this set is a woman aged 40 to 50 in good health and CMV-seronegative.

The chain combines TRBV19 with TRBJ2-5; TRBD2 might be the D (5 bases). CDR1 LNHDA and CDR2 SQIVND come from the germline V gene (reference sequence). This CDR3 region has 12 residues. V gave up 7 bases and J gave up 5 bases, with 11 bases separating them. The CDR3 sequence is CASTGIGETQYF. DNA of the CDR3: TGTGCCAGTACGGGGATCGGGGAGACCCAGTACTTC.

The V call is TRBV30, the J call TRBJ2-3; 10 nucleotides agree with TRBD2. CDR1 and CDR2 (germline): GTSNPN, SVGIG (reference sequence). CDR3 size: 15 residues. The V gene end was trimmed by 2 bases and the J gene end by 1 base; junction bases not matched to a gene: 3. As DNA, the CDR3 is TGTGCCTGGAGTTTAACTAGCGGGGGCACAGATACGCAGTATTTT. The encoded protein is CAWSLTSGGTDTQYF.

The rearrangement joins TRBV4-3 to TRBJ2-3; D ambiguous. The CDR3 loop spans 17 amino acids. Trimming cost V 4 bases and J 4 bases, with 21 bases left between them. CDR1 and CDR2 (germline): LGHNA, YSLEER. The CDR3 coding sequence is TGCGCCAGCAGCCGAACCCTCCGAGTCGATAGTGCAGATACGCAGTATTTT. Encoded protein: CASSRTLRVDSADTQYF.

V usage is TRBV7-3 and J usage is TRBJ2-1; 11 bases match TRBD2. This CDR3 contains 15 residues. Germline-derived CDR1 and CDR2 are SGHTA and FQGTGA. V was clipped by 4 bases and J by 9 bases; unmatched bases: 8. The DNA for the CDR3 is TGTGCCAGCAGCTCCGACTTAGGGACTAGCGGTGAGCAGTTCTTC. It translates to CASSSDLGTSGEQFF. Filled out from reference TRBV7-3 and TRBJ2-1, the complete variable domain reads GAGVSQTPSNKVTEKGKYVELRCDPISGHTALYWYRQSLGQGPEFLIYFQGTGAADDSGLPNDRFFAVRPEGSVSTLKIQRTERGDSAVYLCASSSDLGTSGEQFFGPGTRLTVL.

The rearrangement uses TRBV9 and TRBJ2-2; possible D gene TRBD1, 6 bases. Deletions cut 0 bases from V and 6 bases from J, with 9 bases between. This CDR3 is 14 amino acids long. CDR1 SGDLS and CDR2 YYNGEE come from the germline V gene. In DNA, the CDR3 is TGTGCCAGCAGCGTAGCCACAGGGCCCGGGGAGCTGTTTTTT. It codes for CASSVATGPGELFF.

J is TRBJ2-7 and V is TRBV10-1; no clear D gene. Trimming removed 4 bases at V and 3 bases at J, with 10 bases between. Germline V gene sequence: CDR1 WNHNN, CDR2 SYGVQD (reference sequence). This CDR3 is 13 amino acids long. The CDR3 protein is CASSVGQNYEQYF. CDR3 in DNA: TGCGCCAGCAGTGTTGGGCAGAACTACGAGCAGTACTTC.

CDR3 DNA sequence: TGTGCCGGTTTGGGGGGGCTCACAGATACGCAGTATTTT. Amino acid sequence: CAGLGGLTDTQYF. The V gene is TRBV2, the J gene TRBJ2-3, with a tentative D call TRBD2 (7 bases). The CDR3 loop spans 13 amino acids. Germline V CDR1 and CDR2: SNHLY, FYNNEI. The germline V and J ends were trimmed by 11 bases and 2 bases, with 14 bases remaining between them. Together with reference TRBV2 and TRBJ2-3, the CDR3 gives the full variable domain: EPEVTQTPSHQVTQMGQEVILRCVPISNHLYFYWYRQILGQKVEFLVSFYNNEISEKSEIFDDQFSVERPDGSNFTLKIRSTKLEDSAMYFCAGLGGLTDTQYFGPGTRLTVL.

V and J are TRBV27 and TRBJ2-3; TRBD2 matches at 13 bases. This CDR3 comprises 15 residues. The V and J ends lost 5 bases and 6 bases, in that order; junction bases with no gene match: 5. The germline CDR1 and CDR2 sequences are MNHEY and SMNVEV (reference sequence). CDR3 DNA sequence: TGTGCCAGCAGTCCAGGGACTAGCGGGGTGGATACGCAGTATTTT. Translated, it gives CASSPGTSGVDTQYF.

This clone appeared a few times. V usage is TRBV13 and J usage is TRBJ2-3, with 8 bases lining up with TRBD1. The trim removed 9 bases at V and 7 bases at J, leaving 6 bases unmatched. Germline CDR1 reads PRHDT; CDR2 reads FYEKMQ (reference sequence). This CDR3 contains 12 residues. The CDR3: CASGQGTNTQYF. CDR3 sequence (DNA): TGTGCCAGTGGACAGGGTACGAATACGCAGTATTTT. Full variable domain (missing parts from reference TRBV13 and TRBJ2-3): AAGVIQSPRHLIKEKRETATLKCYPIPRHDTVYWYQQGPGQDPQFLISFYEKMQSDKGSIPDRFSAQQFSDYHSELNMSSLELGDSALYFCASGQGTNTQYFGPGTRLTVL.

This chain links TRBV16 with TRBJ2-3; D may be TRBD1 (6 bases). The CDR3 length is 15 residues. The germline CDR1 and CDR2 sequences are KGHSY and FQNENV. Trimming cost V 1 base and J 0 bases, with 8 bases left between them. CDR3 in amino acids: CASSQWTASTDTQYF. The CDR3 DNA reads TGTGCCAGCAGCCAATGGACAGCTAGCACAGATACGCAGTATTTT.

The chain uses TRBV29-1 and TRBJ2-7; D gene unclear. This CDR3 comprises 12 residues. With 4 bases removed from V and 2 bases from J, the gap between germline ends came to 9 bases. The germline V gene has CDR1 SQVTM and CDR2 ANQGSEA. The CDR3 here is CSVGQSAYEQYF. In DNA form, the CDR3 reads TGCAGCGTTGGGCAGTCAGCCTACGAGCAGTACTTC.

This clone has only a few counts. The V gene is TRBV7-9, the J gene TRBJ2-7, with D maybe TRBD1 (6 bases). V lost 8 bases and J lost 4, with 21 bases in between. Germline V gene lookup returns CDR1 SEHNR and CDR2 FQNEAQ (reference sequence). This CDR3 has 15 amino acids. The CDR3 coding sequence is TGTGCCAGCGTCCCTCCAGGGGTTCTATCTTACGAGCAGTACTTC. This codes for CASVPPGVLSYEQYF.

This chain connects TRBV11-1 to TRBJ2-2, with 13 bases fitting TRBD2. With V trimmed by 5 bases and J by 2 bases, 5 bases remained unmatched. The germline gives CDR1 SGHAT, CDR2 FQDESV (reference sequence). The CDR3 sequence is 17 residues long. The CDR3 is CASSRTSGGRNTGELFF. In DNA, the CDR3 is TGTGCCAGCAGCCGGACTAGCGGGGGCCGTAACACCGGGGAGCTGTTTTTT.

The J gene is TRBJ2-1, the V gene TRBV14; D may be TRBD1 (5 bases). Trimming removed 0 bases from V and 7 bases from J, with 19 bases in between. CDR1 and CDR2 from the germline V gene are SGHDN and FVKESK. The length of the CDR3 is 17 residues. This CDR3 reads CASSQDVGIRVMNEQFF. CDR3 nucleotides: TGTGCCAGCAGCCAAGATGTTGGAATCAGGGTCATGAATGAGCAGTTCTTC.

CDR3 coding DNA: TGTGCCAGCAGTTGGCAGGGGGACAGATACCAGACCCAGTACTTC. Its translation: CASSWQGDRYQTQYF. This sequence joins TRBV9 and TRBJ2-5; 7 positions match TRBD1. The CDR3 contains 15 residues. The germline V gene encodes CDR1 SGDLS and CDR2 YYNGEE. Trimming removed 5 bases from V and 6 bases from J; junction bases left unmatched: 13.